This TCR beta chain was observed in a study of blood T cell repertoires in COVID-19. Here immunoSEQ multiplex PCR was the method, and the copy in TCRdb shows in-frame clones only, minus some. Here the sample spans approximately 240,000 clones, about 80% being singletons. The germline V and J ends were trimmed by 5 bases and 5 bases, with 12 bases remaining between them. The CDR3 sequence is 13 residues long. The TCR sequence derives from a woman aged 55 to 70 with acute or convalescent COVID-19. Material: peripheral blood. The V gene is TRBV12-3 or TRBV12-4, the J gene TRBJ1-2, with D unresolved. The CDR3 coding sequence is TGTGCCAGCAGTCCCACCGCCGGTTATGGCTACACCTTC. Amino acid sequence: CASSPTAGYGYTF.